This TCR beta chain derives from a study of Ad26.COV2.S vaccination and SARS-CoV-2 variants. Sample treatment: about 20 received Ad26.COV2.S at low or high dose, single or two shots; five or six received placebo; per-sample allocation not given. Sampling happened 63 days after the first vaccine or placebo injection. Method: immunoSEQ multiplex PCR; TCRdb's copy keeps in-frame clones and lacks some. The sample lists approximately 410,000 clones; about 92% were seen once. Germline V CDR1 and CDR2: LGHDT, YNNKEL (reference sequence). Trimming cost V 6 bases and J 0 bases; bases outside gene matches: 15. The CDR3 extends over 18 amino acids.

This sequence originates from a person between 18 and 60 years old who received the Ad26.COV2.S COVID-19 vaccine or a placebo. The V call is TRBV3-1 (or the pseudogene TRBV3-2), the J call TRBJ1-2; 8 bases match TRBD1. Sequenced here: peripheral blood, sampled in a trial of Ad26.COV2.S vaccine versus placebo. The CDR3 here is CASSDGQGRTLANYGYTF. For the CDR3, the DNA is TGTGCCAGCAGTGATGGACAGGGACGGACCCTAGCTAACTATGGCTACACCTTC.